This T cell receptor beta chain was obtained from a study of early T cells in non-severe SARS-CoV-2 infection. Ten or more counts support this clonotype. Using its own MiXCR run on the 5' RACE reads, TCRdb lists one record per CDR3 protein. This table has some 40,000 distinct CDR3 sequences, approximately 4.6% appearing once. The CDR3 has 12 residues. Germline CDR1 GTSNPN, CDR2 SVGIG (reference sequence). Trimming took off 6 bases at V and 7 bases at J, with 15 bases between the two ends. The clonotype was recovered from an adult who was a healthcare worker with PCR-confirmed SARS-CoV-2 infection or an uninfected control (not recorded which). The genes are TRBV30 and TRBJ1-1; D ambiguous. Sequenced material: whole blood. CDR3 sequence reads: CACLSTTVEAFF. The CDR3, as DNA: TGTGCCTGCCTTTCCACGACGGTTGAAGCTTTCTTT.